Presented here are 25 T cell receptor beta chains from one specimen sequenced in a study of CD8+ T cells in alopecia areata. RNA extraction and reverse transcription yielded cDNA as sequencing template. Repertoires were generated with immunoSEQ multiplex PCR, while TCRdb's copy carries only in-frame clones and drops some. The sample holds about 140,000 clones, about 60% seen once. The sample consisted of CD4+ T cells sorted from blood. The receptors here all came from a human donor in good health.

The gene calls are TRBV2 and TRBJ2-1; 8 positions match TRBD2. Germline V gives CDR1 SNHLY, CDR2 FYNNEI. J was trimmed by 6 bases and V by 0 bases; bases with no gene match: 4. The CDR3 has 15 residues. The CDR3 spells CASSEAGRVGNEQFF. CDR3 nucleotides: TGTGCCAGCAGTGAAGCCGGGAGGGTGGGCAATGAGCAGTTCTTC.

CDR3 nucleotides: TGCAGCACTCCGGGGGGGCTAGCGGGAAAGTATTTGAGCACAGATACGCAGTATTTT. It is translated as CSTPGGLAGKYLSTDTQYF. This chain joins TRBV29-1 and TRBJ2-3; 9 nucleotides line up with TRBD2. The CDR3 is 19 amino acids. Germline lookup yields CDR1 SQVTM and CDR2 ANQGSEA. Germline trimming cut 8 bases from V and 0 bases from J; bases unmatched to any gene: 21.

In its sample, this clone was seen a few times. The chain is built from TRBV29-1 and TRBJ1-1, with no clear D. CDR3 length: 11 residues. The V and J ends lost 6 bases and 7 bases respectively, with 12 bases between them. Germline CDR1 and CDR2: SQVTM and ANQGSEA. The DNA for the CDR3 is TGCAGCGTAGACTCCCGGGGTGAAGCTTTCTTT. This encodes CSVDSRGEAFF. The full variable domain, rest sourced from reference TRBV29-1 and TRBJ1-1, is SAVISQKPSRDICQRGTSLTIQCQVDSQVTMMFWYRQQPGQSLTLIATANQGSEATYESGFVIDKFPISRPNLTFSTLTVSNMSPEDSSIYLCSVDSRGEAFFGQGTRLTVV.

This clone was seen a few times. The CDR3 sequence is CASSPTWTGSEETQYF. The DNA for the CDR3 is TGTGCCAGCAGCCCGACTTGGACAGGGTCAGAAGAGACCCAGTACTTC. The chain is built from TRBV14 and TRBJ2-5; 8 nucleotides agree with TRBD1. The CDR3 length is 16 residues. The germline CDR1 and CDR2 sequences are SGHDN and FVKESK. V shed 4 bases and J 3 bases; nucleotides not matched to a gene: 10.

In its sample, this clone was seen a few times. The chain is built from TRBV28 and TRBJ2-2, with a possible D match to TRBD2 (6 bases). Trimming shortened V by 9 bases and J by 8 bases, and 16 bases separated the two germline ends. The germline V gene has CDR1 MDHEN and CDR2 SYDVKM. This CDR3 contains 13 residues. The CDR3 protein is CASWGVPSGELFF. In DNA form, the CDR3 reads TGTGCCAGTTGGGGGGTCCCTTCGGGGGAGCTGTTTTTT.

This clone came up once. As DNA, the CDR3 is TGCAGTGCTAGAGATCGGCCAAAGGAGTACTTC. This translates into CSARDRPKEYF. The chain employs TRBV20-1 and TRBJ2-5; D is ambiguous. Germline V CDR1 and CDR2: DFQATT, SNEGSKA (reference sequence). CDR3 length: 11 residues. Trimming pared 0 bases from V and 12 bases from J, leaving 11 bases between.

This clone occurred a few times. V gene TRBV20-1 combines with J gene TRBJ2-1; no firm D call. CDR1 is DFQATT, CDR2 SNEGSKA, per germline (reference sequence). Trimming removed 6 bases from V and 10 bases from J, with 13 bases in between. The CDR3 consists of 11 residues. The CDR3 loop reads CSAWAHLEQFF. In DNA, the CDR3 is TGCAGTGCGTGGGCCCACCTGGAGCAGTTCTTC.

This clone was found a few times. This sequence joins TRBV18 and TRBJ1-1; D gene uncertain. This CDR3 has 16 amino acids. Germline V CDR1 and CDR2: KGHSH, LQKENI. V was pared by 1 base and J by 1 base, with 13 bases between. CDR3: CASSPRLGTQNTEAFF. CDR3 coding DNA: TGTGCCAGCTCACCACGTTTGGGTACACAGAACACTGAAGCTTTCTTT.

In DNA form, the CDR3 reads TGTGCCAGCAGCGGGCGACTAGCGAATTCCTACAATGAGCAGTTCTTC. It translates to CASSGRLANSYNEQFF. V usage is TRBV7-6 and J usage is TRBJ2-1; 8 positions agree with TRBD2. Germline V gene data show CDR1 as SGHVS and CDR2 as FNYEAQ. The CDR3 is made up of 16 amino acids. Trimming cost V 5 bases and J 1 base; bases outside gene matches: 7.

The chain recombines TRBV30 with TRBJ1-2; 9 bases line up with TRBD1. Germline values: CDR1 GTSNPN, CDR2 SVGIG (reference sequence). Trimming took 2 bases from V and 0 from J; bases not matched to a gene: 7. This CDR3 spans 16 amino acids. CDR3 DNA sequence: TGTGCCTGGAGTAGGGACAGGGCGACTTCTAACTATGGCTACACCTTC. Translating gives CAWSRDRATSNYGYTF.

This rearrangement joins TRBV28 to TRBJ1-2, with D possibly matching TRBD1 (5 bases). Germline assignment: CDR1 MDHEN and CDR2 SYDVKM. This CDR3 comprises 12 residues. V lost 4 bases and J lost 6, with 9 bases in between. The CDR3 spells CASSSGGNGYTF. The CDR3 DNA reads TGTGCCAGCAGTTCCGGGGGGAATGGCTACACCTTC.

The genes are TRBV7-2 and TRBJ2-1; 13 bases are shared with TRBD2. Germline CDR1 is SGHTA and CDR2 is FQGNSA. With 3 bases clipped from V and 3 bases from J, the junction kept 8 bases outside the gene matches. The CDR3 spans 18 residues. This CDR3 is CASSFRAGLAGLYNEQFF. The CDR3, as DNA: TGTGCCAGCAGCTTCCGAGCGGGACTAGCGGGACTCTACAATGAGCAGTTCTTC.

The chain has TRBV4-1 and TRBJ2-3, with TRBD2 matching 7 bases. CDR1 is MGHRA, CDR2 YSYEKL, per germline. This CDR3 has 16 amino acids. The J segment lost 3 bases and the V segment lost 4 bases, leaving 10 bases of the junction unmatched. CDR3: CASSPGSGAKTDTQYF. CDR3 coding DNA: TGCGCCAGCAGCCCAGGAAGCGGGGCCAAGACAGATACGCAGTATTTT.

The gene calls are TRBV28 and TRBJ2-7, with D unclear. The CDR3 is made up of 12 amino acids. The germline V gene encodes CDR1 MDHEN and CDR2 SYDVKM. The V gene lost 8 bases and the J gene lost 3 bases, with 11 bases spanning the gap. In nucleotides, the CDR3 is TGTGCCAGCTCTAAGACTGTCTACGAGCAGTACTTC. It yields the protein CASSKTVYEQYF.

The chain has TRBV28 and TRBJ1-5; 8 bases line up with TRBD1. The CDR3 consists of 15 residues. V shed 10 bases and J 3 bases; nucleotides not matched to a gene: 11. Germline V lookup: CDR1 MDHEN, CDR2 SYDVKM. CDR3 residues: CATKGGGQVNQPQHF. CDR3 coding DNA: TGTGCCACGAAAGGGGGGGGACAGGTCAATCAGCCCCAGCATTTT.

In its sample, this clone was seen a few times. The CDR3 is CASSSLIALGGQFF. Here the CDR3 DNA reads TGTGCCAGCAGTTCCCTTATCGCCCTGGGTGGGCAGTTCTTC. The chain employs TRBV28 and TRBJ2-1; D remains ambiguous. This CDR3 spans 14 amino acids. Per the germline V gene, CDR1 is MDHEN and CDR2 is SYDVKM. Between the trimmed V and J ends, which lost 4 bases and 12 bases, there was a span of 19 bases.

The CDR3 nucleotides are TGCAGCGTTGAAGACAACTACGAGCAGTACTTC. It encodes CSVEDNYEQYF. The chain employs TRBV29-1 and TRBJ2-7, with D hard to call. CDR1 and CDR2 (germline): SQVTM, ANQGSEA. The V end lost 0 bases, the J end lost 3 bases, and 3 bases lay between the germline ends. The CDR3 is 11 amino acids.

Of note for this clone: Different DNA sequences within this sample yield the same CDR3. V gene TRBV11-2 combines with J gene TRBJ1-1, with TRBD1 matching 7 bases. V was pared by 6 bases and J by 2 bases, with 3 bases of the junction left unmatched. CDR1 is SGHAT, CDR2 FQNNGV, per germline. The CDR3 has 13 amino acids. The DNA for the CDR3 is TGTGCCAGCAGGGGACAGACCAACACTGAAGCTTTCTTT. Amino acid sequence: CASRGQTNTEAFF.

The chain recombines TRBV7-9 with TRBJ2-7; 9 nucleotides agree with TRBD1. CDR1 and CDR2 from the germline V gene are SEHNR and FQNEAQ (reference sequence). This CDR3 has 13 amino acids. With V trimmed by 7 bases and J by 1 base, 2 bases remained unmatched. This chain's CDR3 is CASTGTGSYEQYF. CDR3 bases: TGTGCCAGCACCGGGACAGGGTCCTACGAGCAGTACTTC.

This clone appeared a few times. The rearrangement links TRBV29-1 to TRBJ2-2; D uncertain. Trimming shortened V by 6 bases and J by 2 bases, and 13 bases separated the two germline ends. The V gene's germline CDR1 is SQVTM and CDR2 ANQGSEA. The CDR3 contains 14 residues. The CDR3 region is CSVPRALNTGELFF. In DNA form, the CDR3 reads TGCAGCGTGCCCCGGGCCTTAAACACCGGGGAGCTGTTTTTT.

This clone was recorded a few times. This chain uses TRBV10-3 with TRBJ2-1; TRBD2 matches 11 bases. The CDR3 consists of 14 residues. Looked up from germline, CDR1 is ENHRY and CDR2 is SYGVKD. Trimming removed 8 bases from V and 6 bases from J; junction bases left unmatched: 6. CDR3 amino acids: CAIGLSGRANEQFF. The CDR3 region has the DNA TGTGCCATCGGACTTAGCGGGAGGGCCAATGAGCAGTTCTTC.

In its sample, this clone was seen a few times. The rearrangement uses TRBV29-1 and TRBJ2-5; D unclear. The CDR3 has 10 residues. In germline, CDR1 is SQVTM, CDR2 ANQGSEA. CDR3 loop: CSCKEETQYF. CDR3 coding DNA: TGCAGTTGCAAGGAGGAGACCCAGTACTTC.

The gene calls are TRBV7-9 and TRBJ2-3; D perhaps matches TRBD2 (7 bases). This CDR3 is 17 amino acids long. The V gene's germline CDR1 is SEHNR and CDR2 FQNEAQ (reference sequence). V was pared by 2 bases and J by 3 bases, with 18 bases between. CDR3 bases: TGTGCCAGCAGCTTAAGTCCAGGCAGGGGAGGGACAGATACGCAGTATTTT. Encoded protein: CASSLSPGRGGTDTQYF.

This clone was counted only a few times. The gene calls are TRBV5-1 and TRBJ2-1, with TRBD1 as a possible D gene (5 bases). The V end lost 0 bases, the J end lost 12 bases, and 16 bases lay between the germline ends. Germline CDR1 SGHRS, CDR2 YFSETQ. This CDR3 has 14 residues. This CDR3 reads CASSLGQTLEVQFF. The CDR3 nucleotides read TGCGCCAGCAGCTTGGGACAGACCCTTGAGGTGCAGTTCTTC.

The table lists this clone with a few counts. A read error may produce the germline difference seen at one junction end. CDR3 sequence reads: CASSLAPREPFF. The DNA for the CDR3 is TGTGCCAGCAGCTTAGCGCCCAGGGAGCCGTTCTTC. V is TRBV11-1 and J is TRBJ2-1; D may correspond to TRBD1 or TRBD2 (5 bases each). This CDR3 has 12 residues. Germline assignment: CDR1 SGHAT and CDR2 FQDESV (reference sequence).